Listed below are T cell receptor beta chains from one sample, sequenced in a study of blood T cell repertoires in COVID-19. Repertoires were generated with immunoSEQ multiplex PCR, while TCRdb's copy carries only in-frame clones and drops some. The sample has 200,000 to 300,000 clones, around 86% seen once. Sequencing was done on a sample of peripheral blood. The source is a woman aged 55-75 years with active or convalescent COVID-19. Each CDR3 is given with its conserved first and last residue. D genes are given only for firm matches. Expanded clones are given a class, and other clones once, few, many or no size at all.

D	size	V	J	CDR3	DNA
TRBD2	NA	TRBV4-2	TRBJ2-1	CASSQDPAGGLTEQFF	TGTGCCAGCAGCCAAGACCCAGCGGGGGGGCTCACTGAGCAGTTCTTC
NA	NA	TRBV9	TRBJ1-6	CASKSGPISDNSPLHF	TGTGCCAGCAAAAGTGGGCCCATATCGGATAATTCACCCCTCCACTTT
NA	NA	TRBV6-1	TRBJ2-3	CASSDKGVSGTDTQYF	TGTGCCAGCAGTGACAAGGGGGTATCAGGCACAGATACGCAGTATTTT
NA	few	TRBV6-5	TRBJ1-2	CATTPQGPNYGYTF	TGTGCCACCACCCCTCAGGGGCCTAACTATGGCTACACCTTC
TRBD1	NA	TRBV7-9	TRBJ1-1	CASSVDRDTEAFF	TGTGCCAGCAGCGTCGACAGGGACACTGAAGCTTTCTTT
NA	NA	TRBV5-8	TRBJ1-1	CASSLGQKGTEAFF	TGTGCCAGCAGCCTCGGACAGAAGGGGACTGAAGCTTTCTTT
NA	NA	TRBV7-3	TRBJ2-3	CASSLTSTTDTQYF	TGTGCCAGCAGCTTAACGTCGACAACAGATACGCAGTATTTT
TRBD2	NA	TRBV5-3	TRBJ2-7	CARSLAVPVTSTNYEQYF	TGTGCCAGAAGCTTGGCGGTTCCCGTGACTAGCACTAACTACGAGCAGTACTTC
NA	NA	TRBV9	TRBJ1-5	CASSVQGHSDQPQHF	TGTGCCAGCAGCGTACAAGGACACTCCGATCAGCCCCAGCATTTT
NA	NA	TRBV12-2	TRBJ2-1	CASRLVREAGDSYNEQFF	TGTGCAAGTCGCTTAGTCCGTGAGGCGGGGGACTCCTACAATGAGCAGTTCTTC
NA	NA	TRBV29-1	TRBJ1-1	CSVEDRAGGFTEAFF	TGCAGCGTTGAAGATCGTGCCGGGGGTTTCACTGAAGCTTTCTTT
NA	NA	TRBV27	TRBJ2-1	CASSLGQPYNEQFF	TGTGCCAGCAGTTTAGGGCAGCCGTACAATGAGCAGTTCTTC
NA	NA	TRBV5-1	TRBJ2-7	CASSFSRRTPYEQYF	TGCGCCAGCAGCTTCTCCAGGCGTACTCCCTACGAGCAGTACTTC
TRBD1	few	TRBV27	TRBJ1-2	CASTPIGTADNYGYTF	TGTGCCAGCACCCCGATCGGGACAGCCGATAACTATGGCTACACCTTC
NA	NA	TRBV6-5	TRBJ2-1	CASSGQGGNEQFF	TGTGCCAGCTCAGGACAGGGAGGGAATGAGCAGTTCTTC
NA	many	TRBV11-2	TRBJ1-2	CASSLGTEDGYTF	TGTGCCAGCAGCTTAGGGACAGAGGATGGCTACACCTTC
TRBD2	once	TRBV14	TRBJ2-1	CASSHGLDNEQFF	TGTGCCAGCAGCCACGGACTAGACAATGAGCAGTTCTTC
NA	few	TRBV27	TRBJ1-2	CASSLGRAHGYTF	TGTGCCAGCAGTTTAGGCAGGGCCCATGGCTACACCTTC
NA	NA	TRBV5-1	TRBJ2-7	CASSFRTASYEQYF	TGCGCCAGCAGCTTTAGGACAGCTTCCTACGAGCAGTACTTC
TRBD2	NA	TRBV7-2	TRBJ2-3	CASSQYSGGGTDTQYF	TGTGCCAGCAGCCAGTATAGCGGGGGGGGCACAGATACGCAGTATTTT
TRBD2	NA	TRBV25-1	TRBJ2-5	CASSEGRGDTGVLETQYF	TGTGCCAGCAGTGAAGGGAGGGGAGATACGGGGGTTCTAGAGACCCAGTACTTC
NA	once	TRBV11-2	TRBJ1-3	CASTGGGSGNTIYF	TGTGCCAGCACGGGAGGGGGCTCTGGAAACACCATATATTTT
NA	NA	TRBV30	TRBJ1-5	CAWSKGERQPQHF	TGTGCCTGGAGTAAGGGGGAGCGACAGCCCCAGCATTTT
TRBD2	NA	TRBV4-3	TRBJ2-2	CASSQARTSGGARGELFF	TGCGCCAGCAGCCAAGCCCGGACTAGCGGGGGGGCCCGGGGGGAGCTGTTTTTT
NA	NA	TRBV7-6	TRBJ2-5	CASSLGGGETQYF	TGTGCCAGCAGCTTAGGCGGCGGGGAGACCCAGTACTTC
TRBD1	NA	TRBV5-6	TRBJ1-2	CASSRTGGNYGYTF	TGTGCCAGCAGCCGGACAGGGGGGAACTATGGCTACACCTTC
NA	NA	TRBV3-1/TRBV3-2	TRBJ2-5	CASSLRTGQETQYF	TGTGCCAGCAGCCTACGGACGGGACAAGAGACCCAGTACTTC
TRBD2	once	TRBV7-3	TRBJ2-3	CASSPSSGGSDTQYF	TGTGCCAGCAGCCCGTCTAGCGGGGGGTCAGATACGCAGTATTTT
NA	NA	TRBV11-3	TRBJ1-1	CASSLDLRSEAFF	TGTGCCAGCAGCTTAGATCTCCGGTCTGAAGCTTTCTTT
TRBD1	NA	TRBV19	TRBJ2-2	CASNTWDRGSAGELFF	TGTGCCAGTAACACATGGGACAGGGGTAGCGCCGGGGAGCTGTTTTTT
TRBD1	NA	TRBV10-3	TRBJ2-7	CAISDPSTGAPYEQYF	TGTGCCATCAGTGACCCCTCGACAGGGGCCCCCTACGAGCAGTACTTC
NA	NA	TRBV19	TRBJ2-7	CASSMGRDYEQYF	TGTGCCAGTAGTATGGGCCGGGACTACGAGCAGTACTTC
NA	NA	TRBV19	TRBJ2-1	CASSGWGDYNEQFF	TGTGCCAGTAGTGGGTGGGGGGACTACAATGAGCAGTTCTTC
NA	NA	TRBV12-3/TRBV12-4	TRBJ1-1	CASSPRGTGAFF	TGTGCCAGCAGTCCCCGTGGCACAGGGGCTTTCTTT
NA	NA	TRBV18	TRBJ1-4	CASSPITGTNEKLFF	TGTGCCAGCTCACCGATCACGGGAACTAATGAAAAACTGTTTTTT
TRBD2	NA	TRBV19	TRBJ2-1	CASSLGRTSQGEQFF	TGTGCCAGTAGTTTGGGCCGGACTAGTCAAGGGGAGCAGTTCTTC
TRBD1	NA	TRBV11-2	TRBJ2-3	CASSAQGDGTDTQYF	TGTGCCAGCAGCGCGCAGGGGGATGGCACAGATACGCAGTATTTT
NA	NA	TRBV9	TRBJ2-3	CASSVGGGQDTQYF	TGTGCCAGCAGCGTAGGGGGGGGCCAAGATACGCAGTATTTT
NA	NA	TRBV15	TRBJ1-4	CATRGANEKLFF	TGTGCCACCAGGGGAGCTAATGAAAAACTGTTTTTT
NA	NA	TRBV18	TRBJ1-6	CASSRTGTWDSPLHF	TGTGCCAGCTCACGTACCGGGACTTGGGATTCACCCCTCCACTTT
TRBD1	NA	TRBV6-5	TRBJ2-7	CASSSGTGFFEQYF	TGTGCCAGCAGCTCCGGGACAGGGTTTTTCGAGCAGTACTTC
TRBD2	NA	TRBV9	TRBJ2-5	CASSPRWGGGETQYF	TGTGCCAGCAGCCCCCGTTGGGGCGGGGGGGAGACCCAGTACTTC
NA	NA	TRBV7-8	TRBJ2-7	CASSLNKGAGYEQYF	TGTGCCAGCAGTCTGAATAAGGGCGCGGGGTACGAGCAGTACTTC
NA	once	TRBV7-9	TRBJ1-4	CASSLGATNEKLFF	TGTGCCAGCAGCCTGGGCGCAACTAATGAAAAACTGTTTTTT
NA	many	TRBV12-5	TRBJ2-5	CASGLGVQETQYF	TGTGCTAGTGGTTTGGGAGTCCAAGAGACCCAGTACTTC
TRBD2	once	TRBV6-4	TRBJ2-1	CASSYSGGGLNEQFF	TGTGCCAGCAGCTATAGCGGGGGGGGCCTCAATGAGCAGTTCTTC
NA	NA	TRBV6-1	TRBJ1-2	CASSEGPLDIFYGYTF	TGTGCCAGCAGTGAGGGTCCATTGGACATTTTCTATGGCTACACCTTC
NA	NA	TRBV5-1	TRBJ1-3	CASSLGGTDTIYF	TGCGCCAGCAGCTTGGGCGGGACGGACACCATATATTTT
NA	once	TRBV27	TRBJ1-2	CASSPTGGRSYGYTF	TGTGCCAGCAGTCCCACGGGGGGTCGAAGCTATGGCTACACCTTC
TRBD1	NA	TRBV9	TRBJ1-2	CASSGPPGQGGGYTF	TGTGCCAGCAGCGGACCCCCGGGACAGGGGGGTGGCTACACCTTC
TRBD2	NA	TRBV3-1/TRBV3-2	TRBJ2-3	CASSQTLAVKLDTQYF	TGTGCCAGCAGCCAAACACTAGCGGTGAAGTTGGATACGCAGTATTTT
TRBD2	NA	TRBV6-6	TRBJ2-5	CASSRAGGQTQYF	TGTGCCAGCAGTCGAGCGGGGGGGCAGACCCAGTACTTC
TRBD1	NA	TRBV27	TRBJ2-3	CASSLGTGGWDTQYF	TGTGCCAGCAGTTTAGGGACAGGGGGTTGGGATACGCAGTATTTT
NA	few	TRBV29-1	TRBJ1-5	CSARQDSNQPQHF	TGCAGCGCCCGACAGGATAGCAATCAGCCCCAGCATTTT
TRBD2	NA	TRBV27	TRBJ2-7	CASSLGLAGGLEEQYF	TGTGCCAGCAGTTTGGGACTAGCGGGGGGGCTAGAAGAGCAGTACTTC